The rows below give T cell receptor beta chains drawn from one sample of a study of T cells after yellow fever vaccination. TCRdb re-called the 5' RACE reads through MiXCR, storing one row per CDR3 protein. The sample shows about 220,000 distinct CDR3 sequences, approximately 3.2% of them seen only once. The sequencing used CD4+ T cells sorted from PBMCs, collected 10 days after the yellow fever booster vaccination. These receptors were obtained from a man between 18 and 35 years old who received the YFV17D yellow fever vaccine. Both conserved end residues are part of each CDR3. A D gene is named only where the DNA matches it firmly. The listing skips clone size in some rows; elsewhere it reads once, few, many or a size class.

abundance | j_gene | d_gene | v_gene | CDR3aa | CDR3nt
NA | TRBJ1-1 | NA | TRBV10-3 | CAIRGSSSMNTEAFF | TGTGCCATCCGTGGGTCTTCGTCTATGAACACTGAAGCTTTCTTT
NA | TRBJ2-5 | NA | TRBV7-2 | CASSLEFNRETQYF | TGTGCCAGCAGCTTAGAGTTCAATAGGGAGACCCAGTACTTC
few | TRBJ2-2 | TRBD2 | TRBV5-1 | CASSFLAGGTAAGELFF | TGCGCCAGCAGCTTCCTAGCGGGGGGCACTGCCGCCGGGGAGCTGTTTTTT
many | TRBJ2-5 | TRBD1 | TRBV27 | CASSATGVGRETQYF | TGTGCCAGCAGCGCGACAGGGGTTGGTCGAGAGACCCAGTACTTC
few | TRBJ1-2 | NA | TRBV28 | CASSRWWGEYGYTF | TGTGCCAGCAGTCGGTGGTGGGGGGAGTATGGCTACACCTTC
many | TRBJ2-4 | NA | TRBV6-5 | CASSYRGDIQYF | TGTGCCAGCAGTTACCGTGGTGACATTCAGTACTTC
many | TRBJ2-2 | TRBD2 | TRBV27 | CASKRGGTGELFF | TGTGCCAGCAAACGGGGGGGCACCGGGGAGCTGTTTTTT
few | TRBJ1-2 | NA | TRBV11-2 | CASSLRAGQGGYTF | TGTGCCAGCAGCTTACGTGCGGGCCAGGGGGGCTACACCTTC
many | TRBJ1-5 | NA | TRBV29-1 | CSVVGNSNQPQHF | TGCAGCGTTGTGGGGAATAGCAATCAGCCCCAGCATTTT
many | TRBJ1-1 | NA | TRBV5-1 | CASSLAVGRGTEAFF | TGCGCCAGCAGCTTGGCCGTGGGACGGGGCACTGAAGCTTTCTTT